These 14 T cell receptor beta chains originate from one sample sequenced in a study of CD8 T cells in ankylosing spondylitis. TCRdb re-called the 5' RACE reads with MiXCR, one entry per CDR3 protein. The sample includes roughly 230,000 distinct CDR3 sequences, 18% of them seen just once. The sequencing input was blood, either unsorted or a sorted T cell fraction (not recorded which). These receptors came from a male donor with ankylosing spondylitis or in good health (not recorded which).

The CDR3 sequence is CSAPPPSGRASYNEQFF. The CDR3 DNA is TGCAGTGCCCCCCCGCCTAGCGGGAGGGCCTCCTACAATGAGCAGTTCTTC. The genes are TRBV20-1 and TRBJ2-1, with 12 bases matching TRBD2. CDR1 is DFQATT, CDR2 SNEGSKA, per germline (reference sequence). Trimming took 6 bases from V and 0 from J; bases not matched to a gene: 9. The CDR3 runs 17 residues.

This clonotype was seen at least ten times. V usage is TRBV7-2 and J usage is TRBJ2-1, with D maybe TRBD2 (6 bases). The V gene's germline CDR1 is SGHTA and CDR2 FQGNSA. V was trimmed by 10 bases and J by 3 bases, leaving 13 bases between them. The CDR3 totals 13 residues. Written as DNA, the CDR3 is TGTGCCATCCGGGAGTCCGGCTACAATGAGCAGTTCTTC. Translating it yields CAIRESGYNEQFF.

V is TRBV9 and J is TRBJ1-5; TRBD1 might be the D (5 bases). The CDR3 has 17 amino acids. Per the germline V gene, CDR1 is SGDLS and CDR2 is YYNGEE. The V gene lost 4 bases and the J gene lost 4 bases, with 21 bases spanning the gap. The CDR3 DNA reads as TGTGCCAGCAGCCCCTCTGGGGACGTAGGAAAAAATCAGCCCCAGCATTTT. It specifies CASSPSGDVGKNQPQHF.

The chain employs TRBV20-1 and TRBJ2-7; possible D gene TRBD1, 6 bases. Germline assignment: CDR1 DFQATT and CDR2 SNEGSKA (reference sequence). The V end was cut by 1 base, the J end by 2 bases, with 9 bases between. The CDR3 is 13 residues long. The CDR3 DNA reads TGCAGTGCTAGAGGGGACATAGCCTACGAGCAGTACTTC. Its translation: CSARGDIAYEQYF.

The count of this clonotype is one. The chain uses TRBV18 and TRBJ2-1; TRBD1 is a possible D gene (5 bases). CDR1 and CDR2 from the germline V gene are KGHSH and LQKENI. The V end lost 2 bases, the J end lost 2 bases, and 19 bases lay between the germline ends. This CDR3 region has 18 residues. CDR3 protein: CASSPLGSNRLAYNEQFF. The CDR3, as DNA: TGTGCCAGCTCACCATTGGGGTCAAACAGGCTAGCCTACAATGAGCAGTTCTTC.

The gene calls are TRBV18 and TRBJ2-7; D is unclear. The CDR3 length is 14 residues. Germline V CDR1 and CDR2: KGHSH, LQKENI. Trimming took 5 bases from V and 2 from J, leaving 13 bases between them. The CDR3 DNA sequence: TGTGCCAGCTCATCAACCGGGTCCACCTACGAGCAGTACTTC. It codes for CASSSTGSTYEQYF.

J is TRBJ1-1 and V is TRBV7-2; D gene ambiguous. Trimming took off 4 bases at V and 8 bases at J, with 8 bases between the two ends. The germline gives CDR1 SGHTA, CDR2 FQGNSA. The CDR3 covers 11 residues. CDR3 DNA sequence: TGTGCCAGCAGCTACCCAATGGAAGCTTTCTTT. This sequence encodes CASSYPMEAFF.

The chain's CDR3 is CASSPLTASPYNEQFF. The DNA of the CDR3 is TGTGCCAGCAGCCCACTGACTGCCAGTCCCTACAATGAGCAGTTCTTC. This chain connects TRBV11-2 to TRBJ2-1; D is unclear. The CDR3 length is 16 residues. The ends were cut back, 5 bases at V and 2 bases at J, with 16 bases in the middle. The V gene's germline CDR1 is SGHAT and CDR2 FQNNGV.

Only a few counts were recorded for this clonotype. V gene TRBV7-2 combines with J gene TRBJ1-1; D possibly corresponds to TRBD1 (5 bases). Germline CDR1 SGHTA, CDR2 FQGNSA. V was clipped by 2 bases and J by 0 bases, with 13 bases between them. The CDR3 is 16 amino acids. The CDR3 protein is CASSLWPGDLNTEAFF. In nucleotides, the CDR3 is TGTGCCAGCAGCTTATGGCCGGGGGACTTGAACACTGAAGCTTTCTTT.

This clonotype has more than one count but fewer than ten. V is TRBV4-1 and J is TRBJ2-1; 7 nucleotides match TRBD2. CDR3 size: 14 residues. Germline V gene data show CDR1 as MGHRA and CDR2 as YSYEKL. V dropped 1 base and J dropped 5; count of bases not matched to a gene: 2. The CDR3 region is CASSQAGLNNEQFF. The CDR3 DNA reads as TGCGCCAGCAGCCAAGCGGGACTAAACAATGAGCAGTTCTTC.

This clonotype was recorded a few times. V usage is TRBV29-1 and J usage is TRBJ2-3; 9 bases are a match to TRBD2. The CDR3 sequence is 14 residues long. CDR1 and CDR2 from the germline V gene are SQVTM and ANQGSEA. Trimming at V came to 2 bases and at J to 6 bases, leaving 6 bases not matched to a gene. The CDR3 loop reads CSVEPGLASDTQYF. The CDR3 coding sequence is TGCAGCGTTGAACCGGGACTAGCCTCGGATACGCAGTATTTT.

This clonotype was seen more than once but under ten times. The gene calls are TRBV5-1 and TRBJ2-3; TRBD2 aligns across 7 bases. The CDR3 loop spans 19 amino acids. Germline CDR1 is SGHRS and CDR2 is YFSETQ. J was trimmed by 4 bases and V by 3 bases; bases with no gene match: 20. The CDR3 region has the DNA TGCGCCAGCAGCTCGGAAAGTTCGGTGTGGGAGGGCCTCCCAGATACGCAGTATTTT. Residues: CASSSESSVWEGLPDTQYF.

The sample holds a few counts of this clonotype. The chain carries TRBV7-2 and TRBJ2-1, with D perhaps matching TRBD2 (6 bases). This CDR3 is 14 amino acids long. Between the trimmed V and J ends, which lost 5 bases and 7 bases, there was a span of 15 bases. Germline CDR1 is SGHTA and CDR2 is FQGNSA. CDR3 coding DNA: TGTGCCAGCAGCCCCGGGACTGTTCGGAATGAGCAGTTCTTC. Translation gives CASSPGTVRNEQFF.

This clonotype was counted a few times. V and J are TRBV2 and TRBJ2-1; 10 bases map to TRBD2. Unmatched junction bases numbered 7, after V lost 3 bases and J lost 5 bases. This CDR3 is built from 16 residues. The V gene's germline CDR1 is SNHLY and CDR2 FYNNEI. Here the CDR3 reads CASSDLLAGDHNEQFF. The DNA for the CDR3 is TGTGCCAGCAGTGACTTGCTAGCGGGAGACCACAATGAGCAGTTCTTC.